The 4 T cell receptor beta chains below all came from one sample that was sequenced in a study of regulatory T cells in long-lasting Graves disease. The TCR beta library used iRepertoire HTBI primers with Arm-PCR amplification of CDR3. TCRdb redid the calling of the multiplex PCR reads with MiXCR, one entry per CDR3 protein. Of hundreds of thousands of distinct CDR3 sequences listed, approximately 23% are singletons. Time point denoted: persistent/refractory GD, antithyroid drugs over 5 years with positive TRAb. From PBMCs, RNA was extracted and then used to make the TCR library. The sample here was peripheral blood mononuclear cells (PBMCs), taken when the disease was refractory, from a patient treated with antithyroid drugs. The receptors come from a female donor with Graves disease.

For this clonotype: This likely traces to a read error, being one base from a far larger clone. The V and J genes are TRBV28 and TRBJ1-2; D remains unclear. The V gene lost 4 bases and the J gene lost 7 bases, with 10 bases spanning the gap. The CDR3 sequence is 12 residues long. Germline lookup yields CDR1 MDHEN and CDR2 SYDVKM. DNA for the CDR3: TGTGCCAGCAGTTACGAAGCGCCTGGCTACACCTTC. Residues: CASSYEAPGYTF.

As to this clonotype: A single base separates this from a much larger clone, so it may be a read error. The chain combines TRBV12-3 or TRBV12-4 with TRBJ2-7; the match to TRBD1 covers 7 bases. V gave up 3 bases and J gave up 5 bases; unmatched junction bases: 7. The CDR3 covers 14 residues. Written as DNA, the CDR3 is TGTGCCAGCAGTTTCCAAGGGGGCCCCCACGAGCAGTACTTC. Its translation is CASSFQGGPHEQYF.

The V and J genes are TRBV19 and TRBJ2-5, with D possibly being TRBD1 (6 bases). Germline V lookup: CDR1 LNHDA, CDR2 SQIVND (reference sequence). V lost 7 bases to trimming and J lost 1 base, with 16 bases between them. The CDR3 is 15 residues long. The CDR3 loop reads CASNPQGGGQETQYF. In DNA form, the CDR3 reads TGTGCCAGTAATCCACAGGGTGGAGGCCAAGAGACCCAGTACTTC. The full variable domain, its missing parts supplied by reference TRBV19 and TRBJ2-5, is DGGITQSPKYLFRKEGQNVTLSCEQNLNHDAMYWYRQDPGQGLRLIYYSQIVNDFQKGDIAEGYSVSREKKESFPLTVTSAQKNPTAFYLCASNPQGGGQETQYFGPGTRLLVL.

The chain employs TRBV29-1 and TRBJ1-1, with D unresolved. Germline CDR1 SQVTM, CDR2 ANQGSEA. The CDR3 runs 11 residues. Trimming took 7 bases from V and 1 from J, leaving 7 bases between them. The CDR3 DNA follows: TGCAGCGGAACAAGGAACACTGAAGCTTTCTTT. It codes for CSGTRNTEAFF.